The TCR beta chain under discussion was sequenced for a study of T cells in Graves' hyperthyroidism and ophthalmopathy. Study outcomes and limitations: Clonotypes that were expanded in thyroid above 0.001 mostly appeared in blood too.

In the case of this clonotype: What it recognizes is unknown. Being one base from a much bigger clone, this may be a read error.

The germline CDR1 and CDR2 sequences are SGHAT and FQDESV (reference sequence). This CDR3 comprises 17 residues. The V and J ends lost 3 bases and 0 bases respectively, with 15 bases between them. Amplified TCR beta CDR3 regions came from RNA transcripts. The HTBI primer set was used in a first-round RT-PCR of the TCR CDR3. TCRdb reprocessed the multiplex PCR reads with MiXCR, giving one entry per CDR3 protein. Counted here are 300,000 to 450,000 distinct CDR3 sequences, about 13% occurring once; the ten biggest clones make up about 9.1%. Uncontrolled infections, other autoimmune diseases, pregnancy or lactation led to exclusion of patients.

Sequencing was performed on blood. This receptor was identified in a woman between 18 and 30 years old with Graves' hyperthyroidism. The gene calls are TRBV11-1 and TRBJ2-1; D might be TRBD2 (5 bases). The CDR3 DNA reads as TGTGCCAGCAGCTTCAACCAGCGGCGTTTCTCCTACAATGAGCAGTTCTTC. This gives the protein CASSFNQRRFSYNEQFF. The full variable domain, rest sourced from reference TRBV11-1 and TRBJ2-1, is EAEVAQSPRYKITEKSQAVAFWCDPISGHATLYWYRQILGQGPELLVQFQDESVVDDSQLPKDRFSAERLKGVDSTLKIQPAELGDSAMYLCASSFNQRRFSYNEQFFGPGTRLTVL.